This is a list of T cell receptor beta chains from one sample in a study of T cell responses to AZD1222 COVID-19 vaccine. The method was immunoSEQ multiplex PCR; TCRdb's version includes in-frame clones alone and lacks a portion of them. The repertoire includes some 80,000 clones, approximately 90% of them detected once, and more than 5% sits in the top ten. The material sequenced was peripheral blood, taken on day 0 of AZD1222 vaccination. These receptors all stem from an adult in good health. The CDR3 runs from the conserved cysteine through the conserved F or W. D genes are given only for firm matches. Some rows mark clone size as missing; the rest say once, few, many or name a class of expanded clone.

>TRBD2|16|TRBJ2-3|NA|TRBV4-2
TGTGCCAGCAGCCAAGAAGGGAGCGGGACCACAGATACGCAGTATTTT
CASSQEGSGTTDTQYF
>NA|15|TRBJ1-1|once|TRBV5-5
TGTGCCAGCAGCCCAGTACTGGGGGTGAACACTGAAGCTTTCTTT
CASSPVLGVNTEAFF
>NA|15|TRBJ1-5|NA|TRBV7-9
TGTGCCAGCAGCTTAGGGCCCGACGGGATGCAGCCCCAGCATTTT
CASSLGPDGMQPQHF
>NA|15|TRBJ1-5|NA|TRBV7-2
TGTGCCAGCAGCCCCGGGGGGGCTTACAATCAGCCCCAGCATTTT
CASSPGGAYNQPQHF
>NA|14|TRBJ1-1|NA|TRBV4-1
TGCGCCAGCAGCCAAGTAGGTATGGGCACTGAAGCTTTCTTT
CASSQVGMGTEAFF
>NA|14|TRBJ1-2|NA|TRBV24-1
TGTGCCACCAGTGATCTTACAGGGAACTATGGCTACACCTTC
CATSDLTGNYGYTF
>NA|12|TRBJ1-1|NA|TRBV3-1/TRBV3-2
TGTGCCAGCAGCCAAACGGGCTCTGAAGCTTTCTTT
CASSQTGSEAFF
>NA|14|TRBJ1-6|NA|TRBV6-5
TGTGCCAGCAGTTACGCAGAGGGAAATTCACCCCTCCACTTT
CASSYAEGNSPLHF
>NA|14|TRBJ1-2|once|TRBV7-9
TGTGCCAGCAGCCCGACTGGCGGAAGCTATGGCTACACCTTC
CASSPTGGSYGYTF
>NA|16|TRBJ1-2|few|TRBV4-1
TGCGCCAGCAGCCAAGATGGGGGGACCCCGTGGTATGGCTACACCTTC
CASSQDGGTPWYGYTF
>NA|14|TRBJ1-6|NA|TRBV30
TGTGCCTGGACTCAAGGGAAAGGTGGCTCACCCCTCCACTTT
CAWTQGKGGSPLHF
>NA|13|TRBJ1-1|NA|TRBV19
TGTGCCAGTAGAACCAGGGGTGCCACTGAAGCTTTCTTT
CASRTRGATEAFF
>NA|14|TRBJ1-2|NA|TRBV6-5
TGTGCCAGCGGGAAGGGGTCAAAAACCTATGGCTACACCTTC
CASGKGSKTYGYTF
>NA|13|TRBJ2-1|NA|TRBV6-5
TGTGCCAGCAGCCCCAGCCGAGGCAATGAGCAGTTCTTC
CASSPSRGNEQFF
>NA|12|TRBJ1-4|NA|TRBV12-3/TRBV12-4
TGTGCCAGCAGTTTTAGGAGTGAAAAACTGTTTTTT
CASSFRSEKLFF
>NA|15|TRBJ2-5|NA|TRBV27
TGTGCCAGCACTACCCGCAGGGGAGGGCTCGAGACCCAGTACTTC
CASTTRRGGLETQYF
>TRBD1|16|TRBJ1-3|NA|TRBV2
TGTGCCAGCAGCGTAAGGACAGGGAGCTCTGGAAACACCATATATTTT
CASSVRTGSSGNTIYF